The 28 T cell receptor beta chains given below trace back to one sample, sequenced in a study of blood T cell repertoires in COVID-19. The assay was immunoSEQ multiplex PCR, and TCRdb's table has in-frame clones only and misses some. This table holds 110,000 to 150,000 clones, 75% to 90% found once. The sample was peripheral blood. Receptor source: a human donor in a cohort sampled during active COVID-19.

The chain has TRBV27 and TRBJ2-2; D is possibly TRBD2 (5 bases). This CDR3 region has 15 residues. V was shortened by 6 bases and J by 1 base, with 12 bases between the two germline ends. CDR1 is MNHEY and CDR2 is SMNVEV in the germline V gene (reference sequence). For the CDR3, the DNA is TGTGCCAGCAGGCAGCTGAGCGGGAACACCGGGGAGCTGTTTTTT. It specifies CASRQLSGNTGELFF.

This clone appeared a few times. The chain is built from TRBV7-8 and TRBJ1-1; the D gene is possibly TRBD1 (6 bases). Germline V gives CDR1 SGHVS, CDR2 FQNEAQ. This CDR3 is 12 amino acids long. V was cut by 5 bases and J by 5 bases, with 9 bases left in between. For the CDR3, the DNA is TGTGCCAGCAGCCCCAGGGGAACTGAAGCTTTCTTT. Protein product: CASSPRGTEAFF.

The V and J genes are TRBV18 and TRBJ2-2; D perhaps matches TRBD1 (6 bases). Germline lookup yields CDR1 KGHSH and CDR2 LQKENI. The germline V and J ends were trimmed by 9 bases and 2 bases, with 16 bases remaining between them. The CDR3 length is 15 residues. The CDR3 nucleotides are TGTGCCAGTCTTCCCGGGACAACTAACACCGGGGAGCTGTTTTTT. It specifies CASLPGTTNTGELFF.

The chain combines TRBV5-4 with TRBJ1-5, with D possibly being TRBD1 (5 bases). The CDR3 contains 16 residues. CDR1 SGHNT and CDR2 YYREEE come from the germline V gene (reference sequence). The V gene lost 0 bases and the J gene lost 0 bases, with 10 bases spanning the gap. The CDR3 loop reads CASSLGGGDSNQPQHF. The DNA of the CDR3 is TGTGCCAGCAGCTTGGGCGGGGGGGATAGCAATCAGCCCCAGCATTTT.

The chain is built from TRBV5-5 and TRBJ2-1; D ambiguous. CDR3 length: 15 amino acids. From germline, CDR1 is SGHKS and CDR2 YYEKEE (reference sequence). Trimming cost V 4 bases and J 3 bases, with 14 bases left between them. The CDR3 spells CASSPYLAVYNEQFF. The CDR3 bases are TGTGCCAGCAGCCCTTATTTAGCCGTCTACAATGAGCAGTTCTTC. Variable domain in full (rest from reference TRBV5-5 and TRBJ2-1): DAGVTQSPTHLIKTRGQQVTLRCSPISGHKSVSWYQQVLGQGPQFIFQYYEKEERGRGNFPDRFSARQFPNYSSELNVNALLLGDSALYLCASSPYLAVYNEQFFGPGTRLTVL.

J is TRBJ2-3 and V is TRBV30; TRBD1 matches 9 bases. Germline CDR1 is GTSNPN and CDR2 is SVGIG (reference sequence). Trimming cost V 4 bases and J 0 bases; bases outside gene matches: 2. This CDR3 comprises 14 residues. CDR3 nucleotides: TGTGCCTGGAACAGGGGGCCGAGCACAGATACGCAGTATTTT. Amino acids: CAWNRGPSTDTQYF.

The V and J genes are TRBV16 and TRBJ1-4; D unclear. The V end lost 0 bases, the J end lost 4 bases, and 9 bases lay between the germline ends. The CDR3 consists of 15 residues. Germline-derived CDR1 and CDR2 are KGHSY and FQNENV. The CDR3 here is CASSQSAVGNEKLFF. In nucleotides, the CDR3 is TGTGCCAGCAGCCAATCCGCGGTGGGTAATGAAAAACTGTTTTTT.

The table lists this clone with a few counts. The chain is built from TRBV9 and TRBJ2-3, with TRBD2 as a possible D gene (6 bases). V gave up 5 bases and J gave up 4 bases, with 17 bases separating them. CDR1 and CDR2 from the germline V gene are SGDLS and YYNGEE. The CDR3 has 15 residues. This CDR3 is CASSLGGRRADTQYF. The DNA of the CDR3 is TGTGCCAGCAGTCTCGGGGGAAGGCGGGCAGATACGCAGTATTTT.

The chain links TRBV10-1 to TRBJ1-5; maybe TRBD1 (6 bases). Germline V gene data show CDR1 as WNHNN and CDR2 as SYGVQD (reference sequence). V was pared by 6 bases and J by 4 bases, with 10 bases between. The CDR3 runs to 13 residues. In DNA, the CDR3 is TGCGCCAGCAGGGTGACAGGTAATCAGCCCCAGCATTTT. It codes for CASRVTGNQPQHF.

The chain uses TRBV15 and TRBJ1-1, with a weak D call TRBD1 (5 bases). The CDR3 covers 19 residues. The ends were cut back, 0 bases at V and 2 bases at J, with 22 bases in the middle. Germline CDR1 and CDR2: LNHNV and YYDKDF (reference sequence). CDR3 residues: CATSRDRGRGAERNTEAFF. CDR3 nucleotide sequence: TGTGCCACCAGCAGAGATCGGGGGAGGGGAGCCGAGCGAAACACTGAAGCTTTCTTT.

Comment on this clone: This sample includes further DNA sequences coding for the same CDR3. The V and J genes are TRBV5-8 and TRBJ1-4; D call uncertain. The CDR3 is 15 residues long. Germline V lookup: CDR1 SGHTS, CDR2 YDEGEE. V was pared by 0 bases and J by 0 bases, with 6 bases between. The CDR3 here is CASSLETATNEKLFF. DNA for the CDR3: TGTGCCAGCAGCTTGGAGACTGCAACTAATGAAAAACTGTTTTTT.

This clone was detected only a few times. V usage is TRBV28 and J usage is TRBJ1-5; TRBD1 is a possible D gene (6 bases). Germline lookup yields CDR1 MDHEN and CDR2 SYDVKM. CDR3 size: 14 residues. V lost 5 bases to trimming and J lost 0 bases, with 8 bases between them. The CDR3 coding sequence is TGTGCCAGCAGTGCAGGGGATAGCAATCAGCCCCAGCATTTT. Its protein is CASSAGDSNQPQHF. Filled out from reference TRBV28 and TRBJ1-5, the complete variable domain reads DVKVTQSSRYLVKRTGEKVFLECVQDMDHENMFWYRQDPGLGLRLIYFSYDVKMKEKGDIPEGYSVSREKKERFSLILESASTNQTSMYLCASSAGDSNQPQHFGDGTRLSIL.

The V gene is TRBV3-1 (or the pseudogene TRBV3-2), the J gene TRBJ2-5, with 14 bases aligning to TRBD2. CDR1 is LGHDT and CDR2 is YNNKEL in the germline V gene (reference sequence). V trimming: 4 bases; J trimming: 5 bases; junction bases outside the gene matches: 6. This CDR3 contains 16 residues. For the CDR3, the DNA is TGTGCCAGCAGCCTGACTAGCGGGGGGGCCGGGGAGACCCAGTACTTC. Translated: CASSLTSGGAGETQYF.

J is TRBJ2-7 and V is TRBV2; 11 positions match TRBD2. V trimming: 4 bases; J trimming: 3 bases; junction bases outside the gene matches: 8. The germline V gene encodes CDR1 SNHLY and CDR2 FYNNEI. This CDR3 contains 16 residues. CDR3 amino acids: CASSGSSGRTIYEQYV. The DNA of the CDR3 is TGTGCCAGCAGTGGGTCTAGCGGGAGGACCATCTACGAGCAGTACGTC.

The CDR3 protein is CAWSGGAGIVGEQYV. In DNA form, the CDR3 reads TGTGCCTGGAGTGGTGGTGCGGGTATAGTTGGCGAGCAGTACGTC. The V gene is TRBV30, the J gene TRBJ2-7; TRBD2 might be the D (5 bases). This CDR3 is 15 amino acids long. Germline V gene sequence: CDR1 GTSNPN, CDR2 SVGIG (reference sequence). The V gene lost 1 base and the J gene lost 6 bases, with 19 bases spanning the gap.

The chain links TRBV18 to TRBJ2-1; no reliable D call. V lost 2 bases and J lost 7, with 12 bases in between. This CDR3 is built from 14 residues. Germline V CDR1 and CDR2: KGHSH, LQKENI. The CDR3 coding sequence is TGTGCCAGCTCACCAACGTATAAGAGGAATGAGCAGTTCTTC. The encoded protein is CASSPTYKRNEQFF.

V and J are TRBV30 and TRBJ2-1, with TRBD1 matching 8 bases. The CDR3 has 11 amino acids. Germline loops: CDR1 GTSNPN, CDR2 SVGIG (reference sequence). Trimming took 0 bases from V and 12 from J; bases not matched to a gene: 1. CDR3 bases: TGTGCCTGGAGTGTAGGGACAGGGCAGTTCTTC. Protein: CAWSVGTGQFF.

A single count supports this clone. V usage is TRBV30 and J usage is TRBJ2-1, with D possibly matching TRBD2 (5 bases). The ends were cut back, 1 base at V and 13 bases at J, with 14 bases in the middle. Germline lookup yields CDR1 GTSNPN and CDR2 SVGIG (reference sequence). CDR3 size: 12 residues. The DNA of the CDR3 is TGTGCCTGGAGTGACTTTGAGCGGAGTCAGTTCTTC. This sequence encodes CAWSDFERSQFF. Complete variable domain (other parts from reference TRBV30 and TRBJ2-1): SQTIHQWPATLVQPVGSPLSLECTVEGTSNPNLYWYRQAAGRGLQLLFYSVGIGQISSEVPQNLSASRPQDRQFILSSKKLLLSDSGFYLCAWSDFERSQFFGPGTRLTVL.

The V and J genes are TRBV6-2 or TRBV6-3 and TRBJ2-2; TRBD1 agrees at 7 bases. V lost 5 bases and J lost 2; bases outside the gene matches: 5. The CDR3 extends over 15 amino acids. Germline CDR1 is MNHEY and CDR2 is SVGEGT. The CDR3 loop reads CASSDRQGNTGELFF. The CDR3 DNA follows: TGTGCCAGCAGTGACAGACAGGGTAACACCGGGGAGCTGTTTTTT.

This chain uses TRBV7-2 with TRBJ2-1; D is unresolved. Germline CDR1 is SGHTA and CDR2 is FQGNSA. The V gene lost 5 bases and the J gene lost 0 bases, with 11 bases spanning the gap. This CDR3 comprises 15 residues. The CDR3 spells CASSTPSSSYNEQFF. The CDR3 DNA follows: TGTGCCAGCAGCACTCCTAGTAGCTCCTACAATGAGCAGTTCTTC.

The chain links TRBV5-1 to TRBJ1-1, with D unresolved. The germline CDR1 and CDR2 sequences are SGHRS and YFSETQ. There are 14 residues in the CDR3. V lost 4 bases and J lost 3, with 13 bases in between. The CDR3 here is CASSRSGDDTEAFF. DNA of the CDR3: TGCGCCAGCAGCCGGTCAGGCGACGACACTGAAGCTTTCTTT.

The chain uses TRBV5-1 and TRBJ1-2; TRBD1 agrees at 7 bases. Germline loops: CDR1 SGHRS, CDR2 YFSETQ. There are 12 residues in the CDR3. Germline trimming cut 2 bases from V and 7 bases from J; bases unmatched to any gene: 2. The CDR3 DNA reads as TGCGCCAGCAGCTTTACAGGGGCTGGCTACACCTTC. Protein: CASSFTGAGYTF.

CDR3 DNA sequence: TGCGCCAGCAGCCAGTCCCCGGGAATCGACCAAGAGACCCAGTACTTC. This sequence encodes CASSQSPGIDQETQYF. J is TRBJ2-5 and V is TRBV4-1, with D possibly TRBD2 on 5 matching bases. The CDR3 sequence is 16 residues long. The germline gives CDR1 MGHRA, CDR2 YSYEKL. Trimming removed 3 bases from V and 0 bases from J, with 14 bases in between.

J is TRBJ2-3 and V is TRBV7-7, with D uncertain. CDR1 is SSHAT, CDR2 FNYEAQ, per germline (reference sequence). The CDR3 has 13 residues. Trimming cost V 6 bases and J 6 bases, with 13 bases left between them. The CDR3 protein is CASSSYFADTQYF. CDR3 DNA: TGTGCCAGCAGTTCATACTTTGCGGATACGCAGTATTTT. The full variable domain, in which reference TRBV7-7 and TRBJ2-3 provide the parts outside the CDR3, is GAGVSQSPRYKVTKRGQDVTLRCDPISSHATLYWYQQALGQGPEFLTYFNYEAQPDKSGLPSDRFSAERPEGSISTLTIQRTEQRDSAMYRCASSSYFADTQYFGPGTRLTVL.

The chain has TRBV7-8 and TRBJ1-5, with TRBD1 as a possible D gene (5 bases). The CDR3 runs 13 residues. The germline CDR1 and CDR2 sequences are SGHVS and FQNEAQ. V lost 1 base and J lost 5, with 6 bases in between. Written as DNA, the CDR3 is TGTGCCAGCAGCTTAGGGGGGGATCAGCCCCAGCATTTT. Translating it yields CASSLGGDQPQHF.

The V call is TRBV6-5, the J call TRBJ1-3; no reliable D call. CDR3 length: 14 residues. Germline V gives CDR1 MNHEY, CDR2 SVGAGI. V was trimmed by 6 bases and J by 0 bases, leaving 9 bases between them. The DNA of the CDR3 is TGTGCCAGCAGCCGGGAGAGCTCTGGAAACACCATATATTTT. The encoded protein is CASSRESSGNTIYF.

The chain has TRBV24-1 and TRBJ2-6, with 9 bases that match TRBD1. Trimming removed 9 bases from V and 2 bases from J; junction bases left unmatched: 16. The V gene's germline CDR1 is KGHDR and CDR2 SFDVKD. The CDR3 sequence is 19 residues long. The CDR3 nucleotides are TGTGCCACCCCAAGATACCGGGACAGGGTAGTCCCTGGGGCCAACGTCCTGACTTTC. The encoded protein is CATPRYRDRVVPGANVLTF.

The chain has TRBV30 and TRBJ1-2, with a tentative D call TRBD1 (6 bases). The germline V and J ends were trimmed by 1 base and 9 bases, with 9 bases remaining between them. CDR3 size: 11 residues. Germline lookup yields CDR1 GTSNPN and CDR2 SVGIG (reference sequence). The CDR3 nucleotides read TGTGCCTGGAGTGACAGGGAAAGCTACACCTTC. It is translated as CAWSDRESYTF.